Presented here are 24 T cell receptor beta chains from one specimen sequenced in a study of Graves' ophthalmopathy and Graves' hyperthyroidism (dated 2018 in TCRdb). These reads were obtained on an Illumina HiSeq 2000. For repertoire sequencing, TCR beta CDR3 regions were amplified from RNA transcripts. The first round was an RT-PCR using HTBI primers with the Qiagen OneStep RT-PCR kit, and this first round was followed by a second-round multiplex PCR, then size selection and purification. The public sequencing data were trimmed at Q25 with fastp and processed into clonotypes with MiXCR by TCRdb, which kept only in-frame beta chains. Rows with one shared CDR3 protein collapse into an entry with the most common genes and DNA. In all, the sample holds approximately 460,000 distinct CDR3 sequences, and about 15% of those were seen once. Over 8% of the sample goes to the ten largest clones. The sequenced sample was blood. These receptors all come from a woman aged 30 to 39 with Graves' ophthalmopathy. Donor details come from another sample of the same person, matched by shared clones.

This clonotype has ten or more counts. The chain links TRBV7-2 to TRBJ1-6; D is perhaps TRBD1 (6 bases). From germline, CDR1 is SGHTA and CDR2 FQGNSA. Trimming shortened V by 3 bases and J by 6 bases, and 12 bases separated the two germline ends. This CDR3 region has 15 residues. The CDR3: CASSLSRQVNSPLHF. In nucleotides, the CDR3 is TGTGCCAGCAGCTTGTCGAGACAGGTTAATTCACCCCTCCACTTT.

Turning to this clonotype: This may stem from a read error, because a much larger clone lies one nucleotide away. The rearrangement uses TRBV5-1 and TRBJ2-7, with 14 nucleotides matching TRBD2. CDR1 and CDR2 from the germline V gene are SGHRS and YFSETQ. J lost 2 bases, V lost 5 bases, and 3 bases had no gene match. This CDR3 spans 15 amino acids. CDR3 in amino acids: CASRSGLAGAYEQYF. The CDR3 region has the DNA TGCGCCAGCAGATCGGGACTAGCGGGGGCCTACGAGCAGTACTTC.

This clonotype appeared many times. This chain links TRBV12-3 or TRBV12-4 with TRBJ1-5; 7 bases align to TRBD1. CDR3 length: 15 amino acids. With V trimmed by 4 bases and J by 3 bases, 6 bases remained unmatched. The CDR3 DNA reads as TGTGCCAGCAGTTCGCGACAGGGCCTCAATCAGCCCCAGCATTTT. Protein product: CASSSRQGLNQPQHF.

This clonotype has at least ten counts. This chain connects TRBV19 to TRBJ1-2; D is perhaps TRBD1 (5 bases). The ends were cut back, 3 bases at V and 4 bases at J, with 6 bases in the middle. The V gene's germline CDR1 is LNHDA and CDR2 SQIVND (reference sequence). The CDR3 covers 12 residues. CDR3 nucleotides: TGTGCCAGTAGTATGACAGCCTATGGCTACACCTTC. Protein: CASSMTAYGYTF.

This clonotype was seen many times. The V call is TRBV9, the J call TRBJ2-5; 9 bases are shared with TRBD1. Trimming took 3 bases from V and 3 from J; bases not matched to a gene: 9. Germline V gene lookup returns CDR1 SGDLS and CDR2 YYNGEE. This CDR3 spans 16 amino acids. DNA of the CDR3: TGTGCCAGCAGCGGAAGACAGGGGGAGGGTGAAGAGACCCAGTACTTC. Encoded protein: CASSGRQGEGEETQYF.

This clonotype came up many times. This chain connects TRBV9 to TRBJ2-5; D possibly corresponds to TRBD1 (5 bases). The CDR3 sequence is 15 residues long. V lost 0 bases, J lost 4 bases, and 13 bases lay in between. The germline V gene has CDR1 SGDLS and CDR2 YYNGEE. The CDR3 bases are TGTGCCAGCAGCGTAGCCACGGAGCAGGGAGAGACCCAGTACTTC. Its protein product is CASSVATEQGETQYF.

There are a few counts of this clonotype. The chain combines TRBV4-1 with TRBJ2-5, with a tentative D call TRBD2 (6 bases). This CDR3 contains 15 residues. The V end lost 1 base, the J end lost 3 bases, and 12 bases lay between the germline ends. The germline V gene has CDR1 MGHRA and CDR2 YSYEKL. CDR3 coding DNA: TGCGCCAGCAGCCAAGGACCGGGGGAGAAAGAGACCCAGTACTTC. Its translation: CASSQGPGEKETQYF.

This chain links TRBV24-1 with TRBJ2-7; 10 nucleotides line up with TRBD1. The germline V gene encodes CDR1 KGHDR and CDR2 SFDVKD. The CDR3 extends over 15 amino acids. The junction had 5 bases not matched to a gene; V was cut back by 4 bases and J by 3 bases. The CDR3 bases are TGTGCCACCAGTGAAGGGGGACAGGGGTACTACGAGCAGTACTTC. Translated, it gives CATSEGGQGYYEQYF.

In its sample, this clonotype is medium-sized. The chain couples TRBV6-5 to TRBJ1-5; weak D call: TRBD1 (5 bases). In germline, CDR1 is MNHEY, CDR2 SVGAGI. V lost 6 bases and J lost 2, with 11 bases in between. CDR3 length equals 14 residues. The CDR3 DNA reads TGTGCCAGCAGGGTGAGCAGGGGCAATCAGCCCCAGCATTTT. Residues: CASRVSRGNQPQHF.

This clonotype was recorded many times. The rearrangement uses TRBV24-1 and TRBJ1-5; D remains unclear. Germline-derived CDR1 and CDR2 are KGHDR and SFDVKD. The CDR3 runs 14 residues. V dropped 1 base and J dropped 2 bases, with 5 bases sitting between them. The CDR3 reads CATSDFAGNQPQHF. CDR3 sequence (DNA): TGTGCCACCAGTGATTTTGCAGGCAATCAGCCCCAGCATTTT.

This clonotype was seen a few times. CDR3 loop: CASSLYPGRAKNIQYF. The DNA for the CDR3 is TGTGCCAGCAGTTTATATCCCGGGAGAGCCAAAAACATTCAGTACTTC. The gene calls are TRBV28 and TRBJ2-4, with a weak D call TRBD2 (6 bases). Germline V gives CDR1 MDHEN, CDR2 SYDVKM. V lost 1 base to trimming and J lost 0 bases, with 10 bases between them. The CDR3 is made up of 16 amino acids.

This clonotype was recorded many times. The chain uses TRBV27 and TRBJ1-5, with a weak D call TRBD1 (5 bases). V lost 5 bases to trimming and J lost 6 bases, with 23 bases between them. The CDR3 has 17 residues. The germline V gene has CDR1 MNHEY and CDR2 SMNVEV (reference sequence). The CDR3 spells CASSIRNTGTTLQPQHF. Written as DNA, the CDR3 is TGTGCCAGCAGTATACGAAATACCGGGACCACTCTTCAGCCCCAGCATTTT.

There are many counts of this clonotype. The rearrangement links TRBV27 to TRBJ1-2; D gene unclear. CDR3 length: 13 amino acids. The V and J ends lost 2 bases and 4 bases respectively, with 8 bases between them. CDR1 and CDR2 from the germline V gene are MNHEY and SMNVEV (reference sequence). CDR3: CASSLRAFYGYTF. DNA for the CDR3: TGTGCCAGCAGTTTAAGGGCCTTCTATGGCTACACCTTC.

This clonotype came up many times. The rearrangement joins TRBV12-3 or TRBV12-4 to TRBJ2-2; no clear D. The CDR3 is 13 amino acids. V lost 3 bases, J lost 7 bases, and 9 bases lay in between. The DNA for the CDR3 is TGTGCCAGCAGTTTCGTTAGAAACGGGGAGCTGTTTTTT. It encodes CASSFVRNGELFF.

This chain joins TRBV27 and TRBJ1-2; D not certain. CDR1 and CDR2 (germline): MNHEY, SMNVEV (reference sequence). The germline V and J ends were trimmed by 0 bases and 4 bases, with 15 bases remaining between them. The CDR3 sequence is 16 residues long. The CDR3 region has the DNA TGTGCCAGCAGTTTATCGCCCGGGCAGCGAATCTATGGCTACACCTTC. As protein: CASSLSPGQRIYGYTF.

At least ten counts were recorded for this clonotype. The chain uses TRBV2 and TRBJ2-7; D is unclear. This CDR3 spans 11 amino acids. The germline V and J ends were trimmed by 7 bases and 0 bases, with 4 bases remaining between them. Germline V CDR1 and CDR2: SNHLY, FYNNEI. Here the CDR3 reads CASTNSYEQYF. The DNA for the CDR3 is TGTGCCAGCACCAACTCCTACGAGCAGTACTTC.

The chain is built from TRBV5-5 and TRBJ2-5; D call uncertain. The CDR3 runs 14 residues. Per germline, CDR1 SGHKS and CDR2 YYEKEE (reference sequence). Trimming cost V 0 bases and J 1 base, with 7 bases left between them. CDR3 residues: CASSLDAAQETQYF. The DNA for the CDR3 is TGTGCCAGCAGCTTGGATGCAGCCCAAGAGACCCAGTACTTC.

As for this clonotype: This may arise from a read error, as a much more abundant clone is one base away. The V gene is TRBV20-1, the J gene TRBJ1-5; D gene ambiguous. The length of the CDR3 is 13 residues. The germline CDR1 and CDR2 sequences are DFQATT and SNEGSKA (reference sequence). The chain's CDR3 is CSARLTTNQPQRF. The CDR3 region has the DNA TGCAGTGCTAGACTGACGACGAATCAGCCCCAGCGTTTT.

This clonotype was detected ten times or more. CDR3 region: CASSLDVGRGQYF. The CDR3 coding sequence is TGTGCCAGCAGCTTAGACGTTGGTCGAGGGCAGTACTTC. The chain uses TRBV11-3 and TRBJ2-7, with D unresolved. The CDR3 is 13 amino acids. Germline V gene data show CDR1 as SGHNT and CDR2 as YENEEA. With 0 bases removed from V and 9 bases from J, the gap between germline ends came to 12 bases.

This clonotype was seen many times. This chain joins TRBV12-3 or TRBV12-4 and TRBJ1-1, with D maybe TRBD1 (6 bases). Trimming shortened V by 6 bases and J by 1 base, and 15 bases separated the two germline ends. The CDR3 totals 15 residues. CDR3 protein: CASRNLQGPNTEAFF. CDR3 DNA sequence: TGTGCCAGCAGGAACCTACAGGGCCCGAACACTGAAGCTTTCTTT.

This clonotype occurred many times. The rearrangement uses TRBV12-3 or TRBV12-4 and TRBJ2-7, with TRBD2 matching over 7 bases. This CDR3 has 14 residues. V lost 7 bases and J lost 2; bases outside the gene matches: 8. CDR3 nucleotide sequence: TGTGCCAGCACGGGCGGGGGTCTTCCCTACGAGCAGTACTTC. Translated, it gives CASTGGGLPYEQYF.

The rearrangement joins TRBV11-2 to TRBJ2-7; no clear D gene. This CDR3 spans 14 amino acids. The germline CDR1 and CDR2 sequences are SGHAT and FQNNGV. The germline V and J ends were trimmed by 0 bases and 4 bases, with 10 bases remaining between them. CDR3 nucleotides: TGTGCCAGCAGCTTAGACTTTATATATTACGAGCAGTACTTC. Its translation: CASSLDFIYYEQYF.

This clonotype was found many times. The chain combines TRBV27 with TRBJ2-7; TRBD2 agrees at 13 bases. Germline-derived CDR1 and CDR2 are MNHEY and SMNVEV (reference sequence). V was clipped by 4 bases and J by 3 bases; unmatched bases: 6. CDR3 size: 16 residues. The CDR3 DNA is TGTGCCAGCAGTTCCAGGACTAGCGGGGGTAACTACGAGCAGTACTTC. It yields the protein CASSSRTSGGNYEQYF.

Many counts were recorded for this clonotype. The J gene is TRBJ1-2, the V gene TRBV29-1; 10 positions match TRBD1. Germline V CDR1 and CDR2: SQVTM, ANQGSEA. The CDR3 length is 14 residues. V trimming: 7 bases; J trimming: 6 bases; junction bases outside the gene matches: 11. CDR3 protein: CSAREGQGSHGYTF. The DNA of the CDR3 is TGCAGCGCCCGCGAGGGACAGGGGAGCCATGGCTACACCTTC.